These 9 T cell receptor beta chains share one sample of origin, sequenced in a study of PD-1 blockade in classical Hodgkin lymphoma. Assay: immunoSEQ multiplex PCR; the TCRdb copy retains only in-frame clones and omits some. The sample has about 17,000 clones; 55% to 70% are singletons. Each of the patients experienced relapse following autologous stem cell transplantation, and their brentuximab vedotin exposure differed. The sequencing here drew on peripheral blood mononuclear cells (PBMCs), taken before the second cycle of nivolumab. The receptors here all came from a human donor with classical Hodgkin lymphoma.

CDR3 in DNA: TGTGCCAGCTCACGCCAAGAGACCCAGTACTTC. Translating gives CASSRQETQYF. The gene calls are TRBV18 and TRBJ2-5, with unresolved D. Per germline, CDR1 KGHSH and CDR2 LQKENI. The germline V and J ends were trimmed by 4 bases and 1 base, with 1 base remaining between them. The CDR3 length is 11 residues.

The chain is built from TRBV6-1 and TRBJ2-3, with D possibly TRBD1 on 6 matching bases. V dropped 3 bases and J dropped 6 bases, with 13 bases sitting between them. Per the germline V gene, CDR1 is MNHNS and CDR2 is SASEGT. This CDR3 comprises 14 residues. Here the CDR3 reads CASSDSGVADTQYF. As DNA, the CDR3 is TGTGCCAGCAGTGATTCAGGGGTGGCGGATACGCAGTATTTT.

This rearrangement joins TRBV5-1 to TRBJ1-4; perhaps TRBD1 as D (6 bases). Trimming pared 3 bases from V and 6 bases from J, leaving 18 bases between. The CDR3 loop spans 16 amino acids. Germline lookup yields CDR1 SGHRS and CDR2 YFSETQ. The CDR3 reads CASSSTAGAVDEKLFF. CDR3 nucleotides: TGCGCCAGCAGCTCGACTGCGGGGGCTGTGGATGAAAAACTGTTTTTT.

V is TRBV5-6 and J is TRBJ2-1, with TRBD1 as a possible D gene (6 bases). The germline V gene has CDR1 SGHDT and CDR2 YYEEEE. The CDR3 runs to 14 residues. V was trimmed by 0 bases and J by 7 bases, leaving 11 bases between them. CDR3: CASSLGRGWNEQFF. CDR3 DNA sequence: TGTGCCAGCAGCTTGGGTAGGGGGTGGAATGAGCAGTTCTTC.

The chain has TRBV28 and TRBJ2-3; maybe TRBD2 (7 bases). This CDR3 has 16 amino acids. V was trimmed by 2 bases and J by 0 bases, leaving 12 bases between them. Per germline, CDR1 MDHEN and CDR2 SYDVKM. CDR3 sequence reads: CASSLGGAYSTDTQYF. In nucleotides, the CDR3 is TGTGCCAGCAGTTTAGGGGGGGCCTATAGCACAGATACGCAGTATTTT.

In regard to this clone: Compared with germline, one end of the junction differs, possibly owing to a read error. Other DNA sequences in the sample encode the same CDR3. The chain joins TRBV10-1 to TRBJ2-7; D gene ambiguous. Germline CDR1 is WNHNN and CDR2 is SYGVQD (reference sequence). The CDR3 runs to 14 residues. CDR3 loop: CASSPNMGSYEQYF. Here the CDR3 DNA reads TGCGCTAGCAGTCCTAACATGGGCTCCTACGAGCAGTACTTC.

The V gene is TRBV11-2, the J gene TRBJ1-2; TRBD1 is a possible D gene (5 bases). The germline V and J ends were trimmed by 5 bases and 4 bases, with 14 bases remaining between them. Looked up from germline, CDR1 is SGHAT and CDR2 is FQNNGV. This CDR3 is 14 amino acids long. The DNA of the CDR3 is TGTGCCAGCAGCCCCCGCGCAGGGAGCTATGGCTACACCTTC. The encoded protein is CASSPRAGSYGYTF.

In this sample, this clone turned up once. A much bigger clone sits one base away, suggesting this may be a read error. This sample includes further DNA sequences coding for the same CDR3. This chain links TRBV14 with TRBJ2-7, with D hard to call. The CDR3 is made up of 14 amino acids. Looked up from germline, CDR1 is SGHDN and CDR2 is FVKESK. The CDR3 DNA reads as TGTGCTAGCAGCCAAGAGTGGCCCCCCTACGAGCAGTACTTC. Its protein product is CASSQEWPPYEQYF.

The V call is TRBV5-5, the J call TRBJ2-7; D is perhaps TRBD2 (6 bases). This CDR3 region has 15 residues. Germline V gene lookup returns CDR1 SGHKS and CDR2 YYEKEE (reference sequence). V lost 0 bases to trimming and J lost 3 bases, with 13 bases between them. The CDR3 region is CASSLAAGLNYEQYF. The CDR3 DNA sequence: TGTGCCAGCAGCTTGGCGGCAGGACTAAACTACGAGCAGTACTTC.